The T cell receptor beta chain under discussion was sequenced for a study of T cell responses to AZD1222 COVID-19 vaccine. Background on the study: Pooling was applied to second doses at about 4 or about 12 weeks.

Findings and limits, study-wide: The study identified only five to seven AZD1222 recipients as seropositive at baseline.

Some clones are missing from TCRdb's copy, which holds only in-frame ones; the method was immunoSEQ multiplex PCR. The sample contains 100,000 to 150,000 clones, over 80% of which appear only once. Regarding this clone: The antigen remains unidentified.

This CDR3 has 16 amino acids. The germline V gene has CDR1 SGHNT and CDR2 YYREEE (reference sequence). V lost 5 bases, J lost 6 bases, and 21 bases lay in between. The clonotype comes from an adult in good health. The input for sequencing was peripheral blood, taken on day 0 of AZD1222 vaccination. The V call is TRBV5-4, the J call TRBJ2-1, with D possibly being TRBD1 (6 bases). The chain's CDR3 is CASRSPGQGLFNEQFF. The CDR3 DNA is TGTGCCAGCAGATCCCCGGGGCAGGGGCTCTTCAATGAGCAGTTCTTC.